This TCR beta chain emerged from a study of shared clonotypes between healthy human individuals. Regarding this clone: What it binds is unknown.

The junction had 13 bases not matched to a gene; V was cut back by 4 bases and J by 5 bases. CDR3 length: 17 amino acids. The germline CDR1 and CDR2 sequences are LNHNV and YYDKDF (reference sequence). Findings and caveats of the study: About 5.2% was the fraction of naive CD4 clonotypes found shared across a few donors.

The donors were all Caucasian adults (living in Nashville, Tennessee). The study separated CD4+ cells into CD45RA+ naive and CD45RA-negative memory subsets. Roughly 33,000 T cell genomes, or around 0.2 ug DNA, went into the sorted-subset replicate PCRs. Assay: immunoSEQ multiplex PCR; the TCRdb copy retains only in-frame clones and omits some. Among 1.5 million to 1.9 million clones, 98% were seen once, and the ten largest hold approximately 0.44%. The rearrangement links TRBV15 to TRBJ2-1; the match to TRBD2 covers 8 bases. This receptor was identified in a young man in good health. Source material: naive CD4+ T cells sorted from blood. Subset: CD45RA+ positively selected. Written as DNA, the CDR3 is TGTGCCACCAGCAAGTTAGGGGCTAGCGGGTCGAACAATGAGCAGTTCTTC. Amino acid sequence: CATSKLGASGSNNEQFF.